What follows are 3 T cell receptor beta chains derived from one specimen sequenced in a study of response to subunit inactivated influenza vaccine. A single record per CDR3 protein comes from TCRdb applying MiXCR to the RT-PCR reads. The repertoire holds a few hundred thousand distinct CDR3 sequences, with 12% as singletons. Specimen: non-naive T cells sorted from PBMCs, collected 14 to 15 days before vaccination. Every receptor here comes from a man between 50 and 59 years old who received an inactivated influenza vaccine.

This chain connects TRBV10-3 to TRBJ1-1, with D unresolved. The V and J ends lost 0 bases and 0 bases respectively, with 11 bases between them. This CDR3 is 16 amino acids long. Germline V gene data show CDR1 as ENHRY and CDR2 as SYGVKD. The CDR3 DNA is TGTGCCATCAGTGAGTCGGTAGGGATCATGAACACTGAAGCTTTCTTT. Translated: CAISESVGIMNTEAFF.

This chain joins TRBV9 and TRBJ2-3, with D uncertain. V was pared by 0 bases and J by 0 bases, with 8 bases between. The CDR3 runs to 15 residues. The germline V gene encodes CDR1 SGDLS and CDR2 YYNGEE. The CDR3 loop is CASSVGSVSTDTQYF. In DNA, the CDR3 is TGTGCCAGCAGCGTAGGTTCAGTTAGCACAGATACGCAGTATTTT. The full variable domain, rest sourced from reference TRBV9 and TRBJ2-3, is DSGVTQTPKHLITATGQRVTLRCSPRSGDLSVYWYQQSLDQGLQFLIQYYNGEERAKGNILERFSAQQFPDLHSELNLSSLELGDSALYFCASSVGSVSTDTQYFGPGTRLTVL.

V gene TRBV6-2 or TRBV6-3 combines with J gene TRBJ1-5, with 9 bases matching TRBD1. Unmatched junction bases numbered 12, after V lost 8 bases and J lost 4 bases. Germline CDR1 is MNHEY and CDR2 is SVGEGT. The CDR3 extends over 16 amino acids. CDR3 protein: CASESRTGGPNQPQHF. The CDR3, as DNA: TGTGCCAGCGAAAGCCGCACAGGGGGCCCTAATCAGCCCCAGCATTTT.